Only a few counts were recorded for the clone carrying this T cell receptor beta chain. Germline lookup yields CDR1 LGHNA and CDR2 YSLEER. The length of the CDR3 is 14 residues. V lost 0 bases to trimming and J lost 6 bases, with 9 bases between them. A sample-barcoded 5' primer and a J-beta primer mix were used in a second PCR of roughly 7 to 11 cycles. MiXCR was run by TCRdb on the 5' RACE reads, yielding one entry per CDR3 protein. The sample shows under 950,000 distinct CDR3 sequences, 22% of them seen only once. This entry is derived from a study of blood T cells in healthy people across ages. Source material: blood. The rearrangement links TRBV4-3 to TRBJ2-1, with D uncertain. The origin of this receptor is a man in his 70s in good health. CDR3 bases: TGCGCCAGCAGCCAAGATCCCCCAAGCAATGAGCAGTTCTTC. Protein: CASSQDPPSNEQFF.